This T cell receptor (beta chain) was found in a study of shared T cell receptors in the human thymus. CDR1 SEHNR and CDR2 FQNEAQ come from the germline V gene (reference sequence). V lost 1 base and J lost 4, with 13 bases in between. CDR3 length equals 16 residues. A single count supports this clone. Generated by immunoSEQ multiplex PCR, the TCRdb table keeps only in-frame clones and is missing some. Of hundreds of thousands of clones detected, 88% appear once; the ten largest clones hold about 0.01%. The same specimen was also included in a second study, on human thymus T cells. That paper notes: Resections obtained during corrective heart surgery supplied the thymus tissue.

The clonotype comes from a boy in the first two years of life with a congenital heart defect. What was sequenced was thymocytes. The rearrangement uses TRBV7-9 and TRBJ2-2; D perhaps matches TRBD2 (6 bases). CDR3 in amino acids: CASSLGHGGFTGELFF. In DNA, the CDR3 is TGTGCCAGCAGCTTAGGGCACGGGGGTTTCACCGGGGAGCTGTTTTTT.